This T cell receptor beta chain was sequenced for a study of blood T cell repertoires in COVID-19. Profiled with immunoSEQ multiplex PCR; TCRdb holds only in-frame clones, not every one. This sample has 450,000 to 500,000 clones, with 75% to 90% found just once. The clonotype originates from a woman aged 55-70 years who had recovered from COVID-19. The sample consisted of PBMCs or T cells enriched from blood (not recorded which).

The CDR3 is CSAYDGGTGELFF. The CDR3 DNA sequence: TGCAGCGCATACGACGGGGGGACCGGGGAGCTGTTTTTT. The gene calls are TRBV29-1 and TRBJ2-2, with 7 bases fitting TRBD2. V shed 7 bases and J 5 bases; nucleotides not matched to a gene: 7. Germline V gives CDR1 SQVTM, CDR2 ANQGSEA. The CDR3 contains 13 residues.